These 26 T cell receptor beta chains were sequenced from one sample in a study of CD8 T cells in Susac syndrome. Roughly 0.45 to 1 ug RNA was reverse transcribed with random hexamers. TCRdb analysed the immunoSEQ multiplex PCR reads with MiXCR anew, one entry per CDR3 protein. The table records roughly 120,000 distinct CDR3 sequences, approximately 94% of them present only once. The sequenced sample was CD4+ T cells from PBMCs. These receptors were collected from a human donor with multiple sclerosis.

V gene TRBV25-1 combines with J gene TRBJ1-2; D not certain. The CDR3 is 14 amino acids. The V end lost 2 bases, the J end lost 0 bases, and 7 bases lay between the germline ends. Germline V CDR1 and CDR2: MGHDK, SYGVNS. DNA for the CDR3: TGTGCCAGCAGTGAACGGTTAGCTAACTATGGCTACACCTTC. Translated: CASSERLANYGYTF.

The chain has TRBV7-9 and TRBJ2-7; 8 bases are shared with TRBD2. V dropped 5 bases and J dropped 3; count of bases not matched to a gene: 9. Looked up from germline, CDR1 is SEHNR and CDR2 is FQNEAQ (reference sequence). This CDR3 is 15 amino acids long. DNA for the CDR3: TGTGCCAGCAGCCATACTAGCGGAAATTACTACGAGCAGTACTTC. Translating gives CASSHTSGNYYEQYF. The complete variable domain, with remaining parts taken from reference TRBV7-9 and TRBJ2-7, reads DTGVSQNPRHKITKRGQNVTFRCDPISEHNRLYWYRQTLGQGPEFLTYFQNEAQLEKSRLLSDRFSAERPKGSFSTLEIQRTEQGDSAMYLCASSHTSGNYYEQYFGPGTRLTVT.

CDR3 protein: CATSDRDNYNEQFF. In DNA, the CDR3 is TGTGCCACCAGTGACCGGGACAACTACAATGAGCAGTTCTTC. The V gene is TRBV24-1, the J gene TRBJ2-1, with a weak D call TRBD1 (6 bases). With 4 bases removed from V and 3 bases from J, the gap between germline ends came to 9 bases. This CDR3 contains 14 residues. CDR1 and CDR2 from the germline V gene are KGHDR and SFDVKD.

The V gene is TRBV14, the J gene TRBJ1-3; D possibly corresponds to TRBD1 (5 bases). The CDR3 has 17 residues. V lost 0 bases and J lost 5, with 17 bases in between. Germline CDR1 SGHDN, CDR2 FVKESK. The CDR3 region has the DNA TGTGCCAGCAGCCAAGATATCACAGGTGGCCGAAGAAACACCATATATTTT. Translated, it gives CASSQDITGGRRNTIYF.

The chain links TRBV15 to TRBJ2-7; D is possibly TRBD1 (5 bases). Germline CDR1 LNHNV, CDR2 YYDKDF (reference sequence). Trimming removed 5 bases from V and 3 bases from J, with 17 bases in between. This CDR3 region has 15 residues. The CDR3 is CATSFLDTAIYEQYF. The DNA for the CDR3 is TGTGCCACCAGCTTCCTGGACACAGCTATCTACGAGCAGTACTTC.

The chain uses TRBV19 and TRBJ2-7; D possibly matches TRBD1 or TRBD2 (5 bases each). V was trimmed by 3 bases and J by 6 bases, leaving 18 bases between them. CDR3 length: 15 residues. Germline V CDR1 and CDR2: LNHDA, SQIVND (reference sequence). The CDR3 DNA is TGTGCCAGTAGTATGGGGGACCGAGATTCCGCCGAGCAGTACTTC. This sequence encodes CASSMGDRDSAEQYF.

This sequence joins TRBV27 and TRBJ1-2, with TRBD1 identical over 7 bases. V gave up 5 bases and J gave up 2 bases; unmatched junction bases: 2. CDR1 is MNHEY and CDR2 is SMNVEV in the germline V gene (reference sequence). This CDR3 region has 13 residues. This CDR3 reads CASSQTGNYGYTF. The DNA for the CDR3 is TGTGCCAGCAGTCAGACAGGGAACTATGGCTACACCTTC.

The V gene is TRBV14, the J gene TRBJ1-5, with a weak D call TRBD1 (5 bases). Looked up from germline, CDR1 is SGHDN and CDR2 is FVKESK. The CDR3 loop spans 15 amino acids. Deletions cut 4 bases from V and 0 bases from J, with 10 bases between. The CDR3 reads CASSLGQGSNQPQHF. The CDR3 DNA sequence: TGTGCCAGCAGCCTCGGTCAGGGTAGCAATCAGCCCCAGCATTTT.

The genes are TRBV7-8 and TRBJ2-7; TRBD2 agrees at 9 bases. After removal of 5 bases from V and 0 bases from J, the junction contained 11 bases not matched to a gene. Germline V gene lookup returns CDR1 SGHVS and CDR2 FQNEAQ. This CDR3 comprises 17 residues. Here the CDR3 reads CASSPRAAGGLSYEQYF. DNA of the CDR3: TGTGCCAGCAGCCCTCGGGCAGCGGGGGGCCTCTCCTACGAGCAGTACTTC.

This chain joins TRBV3-1 and TRBJ2-1, with a possible D match to TRBD1 (6 bases). The length of the CDR3 is 15 residues. V lost 5 bases, J lost 6 bases, and 17 bases lay in between. Germline V CDR1 and CDR2: LGHDT, YNNKEL (reference sequence). The CDR3 DNA reads TGTGCCAGCAGCTATACCGGGACAAGGGGCAATGAGCAGTTCTTC. This gives the protein CASSYTGTRGNEQFF.

The chain combines TRBV27 with TRBJ1-1, with 7 bases lining up with TRBD1. CDR1 is MNHEY and CDR2 is SMNVEV in the germline V gene (reference sequence). V gave up 3 bases and J gave up 6 bases; unmatched junction bases: 4. The CDR3 is 13 amino acids. This CDR3 is CASSFRDRAEAFF. The CDR3 DNA follows: TGTGCCAGCAGTTTCAGAGACAGGGCTGAAGCTTTCTTT.

The chain combines TRBV18 with TRBJ2-1, with no clear D. Germline CDR1 and CDR2: KGHSH and LQKENI. There are 15 residues in the CDR3. The V and J ends lost 0 bases and 8 bases respectively, with 14 bases between them. The CDR3 DNA reads TGTGCCAGCTCACCACCGAACGGGTTGAGCGATGAGCAGTTCTTC. It specifies CASSPPNGLSDEQFF.

The gene calls are TRBV19 and TRBJ1-1; the D is unclear. Germline-derived CDR1 and CDR2 are LNHDA and SQIVND (reference sequence). There are 14 residues in the CDR3. Trimming removed 5 bases from V and 6 bases from J, with 16 bases in between. DNA for the CDR3: TGTGCCAGTAGTCCGACTCCCCTTGAGCCTGAAGCTTTCTTT. Translating it yields CASSPTPLEPEAFF.

The chain recombines TRBV5-6 with TRBJ2-1, with a tentative D call TRBD1 (5 bases). The CDR3 loop spans 16 amino acids. Germline-derived CDR1 and CDR2 are SGHDT and YYEEEE. The germline V and J ends were trimmed by 2 bases and 0 bases, with 12 bases remaining between them. In DNA, the CDR3 is TGTGCCAGCAGCTTTGGTGGGGCTCTCTCCTACAATGAGCAGTTCTTC. Amino acid sequence: CASSFGGALSYNEQFF.

To note about this clonotype: At one end the junction does not follow the germline gene, possibly because of a read error. This chain uses TRBV29-1 with TRBJ2-3; TRBD1 aligns across 7 bases. The CDR3 is 15 amino acids. Germline V gene sequence: CDR1 SQVTM, CDR2 ANQGSEA. CDR3 sequence (DNA): TGCAACGTTGAAGTCCCCGACAGGGCCACAGATACGCAGTATTTT. Translated: CNVEVPDRATDTQYF.

The rearrangement joins TRBV5-4 to TRBJ2-5; D may be TRBD2 (6 bases). Trimming cost V 0 bases and J 4 bases, with 10 bases left between them. The CDR3 covers 14 residues. Per germline, CDR1 SGHNT and CDR2 YYREEE (reference sequence). The CDR3 nucleotides are TGTGCCAGCAGCTTGGAGAGGGGAGGAGAGACCCAGTACTTC. Protein sequence: CASSLERGGETQYF.

The V gene is TRBV20-1, the J gene TRBJ2-4, with D possibly being TRBD1 (5 bases). V lost 6 bases and J 0 bases, leaving 21 bases between the germline ends. This CDR3 has 17 amino acids. Germline V CDR1 and CDR2: DFQATT, SNEGSKA (reference sequence). CDR3 nucleotide sequence: TGCAGTGCCGCCAGGGTACAGGCTAGACTAGCCAAAAACATTCAGTACTTC. The encoded protein is CSAARVQARLAKNIQYF.

V is TRBV5-6 and J is TRBJ1-6; no reliable D call. There are 16 residues in the CDR3. The germline V and J ends were trimmed by 0 bases and 7 bases, with 14 bases remaining between them. Germline CDR1 is SGHDT and CDR2 is YYEEEE. The DNA for the CDR3 is TGTGCCAGCAGCTTGGATGGAACGGCGGGGAATTCACCCCTCCACTTT. It yields the protein CASSLDGTAGNSPLHF.

This chain joins TRBV18 and TRBJ2-7; D might be TRBD1 (5 bases). Trimming shortened V by 6 bases and J by 0 bases, and 12 bases separated the two germline ends. The CDR3 totals 14 residues. The germline V gene encodes CDR1 KGHSH and CDR2 LQKENI. Here the CDR3 reads CASSLTVISYEQYF. CDR3 DNA: TGTGCCAGCTCCTTGACAGTTATCTCCTACGAGCAGTACTTC.

V usage is TRBV12-3 or TRBV12-4 and J usage is TRBJ2-2; the D is unclear. Trimming took 5 bases from V and 1 from J, leaving 11 bases between them. This CDR3 contains 15 residues. CDR3 sequence reads: CASSRDHQNTGELFF. CDR3 nucleotides: TGTGCCAGCAGTCGTGACCACCAGAACACCGGGGAGCTGTTTTTT.

The CDR3 protein is CASSGTVGLSYEQYF. The CDR3 coding sequence is TGTGCCAGCAGCGGGACCGTGGGACTATCCTACGAGCAGTACTTC. The chain joins TRBV7-2 to TRBJ2-7; the match to TRBD2 covers 7 bases. V lost 5 bases and J lost 1; bases outside the gene matches: 8. The length of the CDR3 is 15 residues. Germline loops: CDR1 SGHTA, CDR2 FQGNSA.

CDR3 DNA sequence: TGTGCCAGCAGCTTATACCCTAAAATTGGCTACACCTTC. Its translation is CASSLYPKIGYTF. V is TRBV5-4 and J is TRBJ1-2; D ambiguous. Trimming shortened V by 2 bases and J by 7 bases, and 12 bases separated the two germline ends. The CDR3 spans 13 residues. Germline V CDR1 and CDR2: SGHNT, YYREEE (reference sequence).

V and J are TRBV24-1 and TRBJ1-2, with no clear D. There are 11 residues in the CDR3. V was pared by 6 bases and J by 2 bases, with 3 bases between. Germline lookup yields CDR1 KGHDR and CDR2 SFDVKD. CDR3 nucleotide sequence: TGTGCCACCAGTCAGAACTATGGCTACACCTTC. It translates to CATSQNYGYTF.

The chain uses TRBV7-9 and TRBJ2-3; TRBD2 aligns across 9 bases. Germline V gives CDR1 SEHNR, CDR2 FQNEAQ (reference sequence). The CDR3 contains 18 residues. The V gene end was trimmed by 6 bases and the J gene end by 4 bases; junction bases not matched to a gene: 17. DNA of the CDR3: TGTGCCAGCAGACTCCCTCCCAGGCTAGCGGGGATCGCAGATACGCAGTATTTT. Protein product: CASRLPPRLAGIADTQYF.

The chain has TRBV30 and TRBJ2-3; 10 bases are shared with TRBD2. Germline values: CDR1 GTSNPN, CDR2 SVGIG (reference sequence). The CDR3 is 15 residues long. V lost 3 bases, J lost 7 bases, and 10 bases stayed unmatched. The CDR3 DNA is TGTGCCTGGAGCCCCCCAAGCGGGGGGGGATATACGCAGTATTTT. Its protein is CAWSPPSGGGYTQYF. Together with reference TRBV30 and TRBJ2-3, the CDR3 gives the full variable domain: SQTIHQWPATLVQPVGSPLSLECTVEGTSNPNLYWYRQAAGRGLQLLFYSVGIGQISSEVPQNLSASRPQDRQFILSSKKLLLSDSGFYLCAWSPPSGGGYTQYFGPGTRLTVL.

The J gene is TRBJ1-1, the V gene TRBV7-2, with D possibly TRBD1 on 5 matching bases. In germline, CDR1 is SGHTA, CDR2 FQGNSA. V lost 3 bases, J lost 3 bases, and 11 bases lay in between. The CDR3 loop spans 14 amino acids. CDR3 region: CASSFSQGYTEAFF. Written as DNA, the CDR3 is TGTGCCAGCAGCTTTTCCCAGGGATACACTGAAGCTTTCTTT.